This T cell receptor (beta chain) was identified in a study of CD8+ T cells in alopecia areata. Study summary: Those patients who were treated received oral tofacitinib, which was given at 5 to 10 mg twice daily for moderate-to-severe alopecia areata. Study findings and constraints: Administration of tofacitinib significantly diminished scalp clonality and expanded CD8+ clones within the top 100.

The CDR3 sequence is 16 residues long. Germline-derived CDR1 and CDR2 are KGHSH and LQKENI. J was trimmed by 5 bases and V by 3 bases; bases with no gene match: 3. To note about this clone: The antigen remains unidentified.

This sample's treatment: oral pan-JAK inhibitor, 5-10 mg twice daily. cDNA prepared by RNA extraction and subsequent reverse transcription served as the template for sequencing. Assay: immunoSEQ multiplex PCR; the TCRdb copy retains only in-frame clones and omits some. The sample holds under 150,000 clones; more than 45% are singletons and the top ten take about 0.5%. Source: CD4+ T cells sorted from blood, taken at week 4, from a patient treated with tofacitinib. The source is a human donor with alopecia areata. V gene TRBV18 combines with J gene TRBJ1-6; 11 bases are shared with TRBD1. The CDR3 DNA is TGTGCCAGCTCACCCTGGGACAGGGGGAATAATTCACCCCTCCACTTT. Translated: CASSPWDRGNNSPLHF.